This T cell receptor beta chain was recorded in a study of vaccination effects on CD4 cells after COVID-19. Whole-study context: Everyone in the study got two shots of either the BNT162b2 or mRNA-1273 vaccine. Study-wide results and limits: Small numbers of convalescent patients limited the study. It also lacked early post-infection timepoints.

Clones were sequenced by immunoSEQ multiplex PCR, and TCRdb holds only the in-frame ones, with some missing. The sample yields some 69,000 clones, approximately 72% seen once. This clone was detected once. Its antigen is currently unknown. The ViraFEST assay expanded antigen-specific CD4+ T cells with viral peptide pools before sequencing. The culture ran for nine to eleven days, and then CD4+ T cells were isolated. According to the study, vaccine recipients showed no prior SARS-CoV-2 infection and negative nucleocapsid antibodies. Supplemented with about 9.9 IU/ml IL-2 and 9.5 to 10 ug/ml peptides, two million PBMC per well were kept in culture. It was on days 3 and 7 that half the medium was replaced with IL-2 medium. The CDR3 spans 15 residues. Trimming removed 2 bases at V and 4 bases at J, with 14 bases between. Per germline, CDR1 MNHNY and CDR2 SVGAGI (reference sequence).

This sequence was found in a human donor who received a COVID-19 vaccine. The chain uses TRBV6-6 and TRBJ1-1; the D is unclear. Source: CD4+ T cells from PBMCs cultured with HCoV-NL63 spike peptides, taken before COVID-19 vaccination. The CDR3 sequence: CASSYGGRRITEAFF. The CDR3 DNA is TGTGCCAGCAGTTACGGCGGCCGAAGGATCACTGAAGCTTTCTTT.